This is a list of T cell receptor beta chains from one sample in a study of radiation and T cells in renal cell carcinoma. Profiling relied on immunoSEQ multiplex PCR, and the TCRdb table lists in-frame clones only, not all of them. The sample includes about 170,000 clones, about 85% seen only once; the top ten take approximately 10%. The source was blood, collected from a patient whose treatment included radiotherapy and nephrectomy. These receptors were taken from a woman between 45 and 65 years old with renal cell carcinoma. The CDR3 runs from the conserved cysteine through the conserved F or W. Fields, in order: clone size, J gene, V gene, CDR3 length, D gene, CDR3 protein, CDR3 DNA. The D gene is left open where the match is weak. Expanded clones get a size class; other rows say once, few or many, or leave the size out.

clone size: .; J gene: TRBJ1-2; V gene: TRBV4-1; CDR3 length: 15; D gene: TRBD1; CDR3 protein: CASSQVVGQGRGYTF; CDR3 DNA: TGCGCCAGCAGCCAAGTAGTGGGACAGGGCCGCGGCTACACCTTC
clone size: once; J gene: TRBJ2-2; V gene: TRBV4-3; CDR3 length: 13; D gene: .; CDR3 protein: CASSPKNTGELFF; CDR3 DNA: TGCGCCAGCAGCCCCAAGAACACCGGGGAGCTGTTTTTT
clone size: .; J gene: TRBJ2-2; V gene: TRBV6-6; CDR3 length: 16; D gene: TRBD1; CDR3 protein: CASSYYLQGAGGELFF; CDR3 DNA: TGTGCCAGCAGTTACTACCTGCAGGGGGCGGGCGGGGAGCTGTTTTTT
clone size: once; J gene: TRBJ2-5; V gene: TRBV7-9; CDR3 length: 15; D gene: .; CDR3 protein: CASSLMGTYGETQYF; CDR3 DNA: TGTGCCAGCAGCTTAATGGGGACCTATGGAGAGACCCAGTACTTC
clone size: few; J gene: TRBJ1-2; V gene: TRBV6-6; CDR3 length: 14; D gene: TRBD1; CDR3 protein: CASSYGDRDRSYTF; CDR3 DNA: TGTGCCAGCAGTTACGGGGACAGGGACCGGAGCTACACCTTC
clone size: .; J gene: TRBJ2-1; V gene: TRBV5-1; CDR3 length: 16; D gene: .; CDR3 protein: CASSPHRGGIINEQFF; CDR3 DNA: TGCGCCAGCAGCCCACACAGGGGGGGGATAATCAATGAGCAGTTCTTC
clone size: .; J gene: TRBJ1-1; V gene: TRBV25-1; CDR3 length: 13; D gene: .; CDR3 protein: CASSPKGDTEAFF; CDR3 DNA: TGTGCCAGCAGTCCCAAGGGGGACACTGAAGCTTTCTTT
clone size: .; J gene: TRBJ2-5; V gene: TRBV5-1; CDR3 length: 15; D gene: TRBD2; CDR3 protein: CASGLAGGEQETQYF; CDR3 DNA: TGCGCCAGCGGGCTAGCGGGGGGCGAACAAGAGACCCAGTACTTC
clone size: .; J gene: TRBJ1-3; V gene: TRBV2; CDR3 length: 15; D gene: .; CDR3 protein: CASASQGYSGNTIYF; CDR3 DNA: TGTGCCAGCGCTTCACAGGGATACTCTGGAAACACCATATATTTT
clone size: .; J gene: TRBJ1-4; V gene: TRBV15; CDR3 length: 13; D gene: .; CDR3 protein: CATSRGRNEKLFF; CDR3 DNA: TGTGCCACCAGCCGGGGGCGTAATGAAAAACTGTTTTTT
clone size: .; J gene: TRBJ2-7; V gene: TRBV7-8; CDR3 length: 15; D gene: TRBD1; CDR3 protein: CASSYLGTGEDEQYF; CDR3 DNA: TGTGCCAGCAGCTACCTCGGGACAGGGGAAGACGAGCAGTACTTC
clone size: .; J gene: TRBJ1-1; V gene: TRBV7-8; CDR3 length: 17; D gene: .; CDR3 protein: CASSLESAVYLNTEAFF; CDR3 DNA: TGTGCCAGCAGCTTAGAATCGGCAGTTTATTTGAACACTGAAGCTTTCTTT
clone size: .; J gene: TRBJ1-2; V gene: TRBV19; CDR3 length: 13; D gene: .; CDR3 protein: CASSTGRRYGYTF; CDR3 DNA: TGTGCCAGTAGTACGGGCAGACGCTATGGCTACACCTTC
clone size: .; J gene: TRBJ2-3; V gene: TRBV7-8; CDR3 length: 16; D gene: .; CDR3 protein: CASRPRILASTDTQYF; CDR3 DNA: TGTGCCAGCAGACCCAGGATACTAGCCAGCACAGATACGCAGTATTTT
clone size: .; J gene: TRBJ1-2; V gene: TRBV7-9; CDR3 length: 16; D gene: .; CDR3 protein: CASSLRSLGANYGYTF; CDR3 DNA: TGTGCCAGCAGCCTCCGGTCGCTGGGCGCTAACTATGGCTACACCTTC
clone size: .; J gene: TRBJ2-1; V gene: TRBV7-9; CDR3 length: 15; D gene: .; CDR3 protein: CASSPLGSSHNEQFF; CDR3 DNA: TGTGCCAGCAGCCCCTTGGGGAGTAGCCACAATGAGCAGTTCTTC
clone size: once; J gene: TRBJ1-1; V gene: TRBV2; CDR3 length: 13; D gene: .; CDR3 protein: CASAVSMNTEAFF; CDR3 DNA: TGTGCCAGCGCGGTCTCGATGAACACTGAAGCTTTCTTT
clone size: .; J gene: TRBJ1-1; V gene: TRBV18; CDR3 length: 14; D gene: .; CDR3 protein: CASSPSGASTEAFF; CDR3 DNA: TGTGCCAGCTCACCCTCAGGGGCGAGTACTGAAGCTTTCTTT
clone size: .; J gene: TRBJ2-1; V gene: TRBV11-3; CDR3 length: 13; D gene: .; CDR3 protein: CASSLDWPNEQFF; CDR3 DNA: TGTGCCAGCAGCTTAGACTGGCCCAATGAGCAGTTCTTC
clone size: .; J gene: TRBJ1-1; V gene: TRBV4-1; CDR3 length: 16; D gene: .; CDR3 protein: CASSHFPRRLNTEAFF; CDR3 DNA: TGCGCCAGCAGCCACTTCCCTAGGCGGCTGAACACTGAAGCTTTCTTT
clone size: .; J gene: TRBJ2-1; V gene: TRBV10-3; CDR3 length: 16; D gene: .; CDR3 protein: CAISLGPPGIYNEQFF; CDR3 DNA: TGTGCCATCAGCCTAGGACCCCCCGGGATCTACAATGAGCAGTTCTTC
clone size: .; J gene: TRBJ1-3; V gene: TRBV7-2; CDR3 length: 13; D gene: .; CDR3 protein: CASSPPPGNTIYF; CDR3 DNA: TGTGCCAGCAGCCCGCCTCCTGGAAACACCATATATTTT
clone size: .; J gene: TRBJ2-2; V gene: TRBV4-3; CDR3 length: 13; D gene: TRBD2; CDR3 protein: CASRTSGAGELFF; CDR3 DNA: TGCGCCAGCCGGACTAGCGGGGCTGGGGAGCTGTTTTTT
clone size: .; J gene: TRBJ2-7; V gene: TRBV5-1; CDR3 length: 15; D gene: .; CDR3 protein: CASSPSPGGSYEQYF; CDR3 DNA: TGCGCCAGCAGCCCCTCGCCCGGAGGCTCCTACGAGCAGTACTTC
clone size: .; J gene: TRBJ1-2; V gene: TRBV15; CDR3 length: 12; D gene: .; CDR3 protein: CATSSSTDGYTF; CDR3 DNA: TGTGCCACCAGCTCATCGACGGATGGCTACACCTTC
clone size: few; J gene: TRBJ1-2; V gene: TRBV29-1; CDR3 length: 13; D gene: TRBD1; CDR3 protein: CSVPGQGDYGYTF; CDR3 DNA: TGCAGCGTACCGGGACAGGGGGACTATGGCTACACCTTC
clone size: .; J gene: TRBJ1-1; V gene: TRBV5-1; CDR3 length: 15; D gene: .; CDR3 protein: CASSLDEGRNTEAFF; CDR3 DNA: TGCGCCAGCAGCTTGGACGAGGGACGGAACACTGAAGCTTTCTTT
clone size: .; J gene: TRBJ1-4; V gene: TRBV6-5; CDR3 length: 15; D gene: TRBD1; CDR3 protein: CASSSFGTGVEKLFF; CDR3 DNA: TGTGCCAGCAGTTCGTTCGGGACAGGAGTTGAAAAACTGTTTTTT
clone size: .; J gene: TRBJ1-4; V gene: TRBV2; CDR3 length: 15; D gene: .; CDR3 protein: CASSEEGLDNEKLFF; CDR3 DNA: TGTGCCAGCAGTGAAGAGGGACTAGATAATGAAAAACTGTTTTTT
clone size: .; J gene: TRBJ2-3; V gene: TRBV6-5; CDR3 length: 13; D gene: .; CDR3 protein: CASSPGETDTQYF; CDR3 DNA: TGTGCCAGCAGCCCGGGCGAGACAGATACGCAGTATTTT
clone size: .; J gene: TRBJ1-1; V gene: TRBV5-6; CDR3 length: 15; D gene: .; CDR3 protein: CASSLFGSPNTEAFF; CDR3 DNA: TGTGCCAGCAGCTTGTTCGGCAGTCCGAACACTGAAGCTTTCTTT
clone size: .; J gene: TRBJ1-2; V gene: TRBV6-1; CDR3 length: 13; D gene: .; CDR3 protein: CASSELRGRGYTF; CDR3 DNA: TGTGCCAGCAGTGAACTCCGGGGGCGTGGCTACACCTTC
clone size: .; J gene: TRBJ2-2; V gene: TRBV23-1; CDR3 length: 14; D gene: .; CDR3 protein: CASIRQADTGELFF; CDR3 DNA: TGCGCCAGCATCCGACAGGCTGACACCGGGGAGCTGTTTTTT
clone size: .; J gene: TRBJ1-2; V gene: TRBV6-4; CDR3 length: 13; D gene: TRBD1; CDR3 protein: CASSPRGDDGYTF; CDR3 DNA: TGTGCCAGCAGCCCCAGGGGGGATGATGGCTACACCTTC
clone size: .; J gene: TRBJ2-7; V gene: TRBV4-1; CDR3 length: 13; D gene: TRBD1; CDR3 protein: CASRGGQGYEQYF; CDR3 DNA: TGCGCCAGCAGGGGAGGACAGGGCTACGAGCAGTACTTC
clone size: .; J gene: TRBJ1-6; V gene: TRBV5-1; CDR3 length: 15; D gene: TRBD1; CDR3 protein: CASSPRQGNNSPLHF; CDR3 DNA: TGCGCCAGCAGCCCCCGACAGGGTAATAATTCACCCCTCCACTTT
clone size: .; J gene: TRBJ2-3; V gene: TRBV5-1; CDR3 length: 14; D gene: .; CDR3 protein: CASSLRQGTDTQYF; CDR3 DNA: TGCGCCAGCAGCTTGCGGCAGGGAACAGATACGCAGTATTTT
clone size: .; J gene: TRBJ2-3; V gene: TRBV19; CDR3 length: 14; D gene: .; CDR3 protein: CASTPRGLPGRQYF; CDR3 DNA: TGTGCCAGTACCCCCCGAGGGCTTCCGGGCCGGCAGTATTTT
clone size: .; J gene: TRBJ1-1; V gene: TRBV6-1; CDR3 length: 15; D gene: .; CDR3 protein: CASSDVTTGTRVAFF; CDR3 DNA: TGTGCCAGCAGTGACGTCACAACGGGAACTCGGGTAGCTTTCTTT
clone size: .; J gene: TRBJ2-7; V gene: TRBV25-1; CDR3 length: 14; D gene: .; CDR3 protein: CASSLGQTVYEQYF; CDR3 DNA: TGTGCCAGCAGCCTTGGACAGACCGTCTACGAGCAGTACTTC
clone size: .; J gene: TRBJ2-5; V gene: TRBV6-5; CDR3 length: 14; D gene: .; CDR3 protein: CASSYSGGQETQYF; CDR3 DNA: TGTGCCAGCAGTTACTCGGGCGGCCAAGAGACCCAGTACTTC
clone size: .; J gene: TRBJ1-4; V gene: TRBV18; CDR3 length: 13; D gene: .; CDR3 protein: CASSPQGREKLFF; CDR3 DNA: TGTGCCAGCTCACCACAGGGCAGGGAAAAACTGTTTTTT
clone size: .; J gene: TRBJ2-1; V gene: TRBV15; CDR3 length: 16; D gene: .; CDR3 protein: CATSRVGSGSYNEQFF; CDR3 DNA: TGTGCCACCAGCAGAGTAGGTAGCGGATCCTACAATGAGCAGTTCTTC
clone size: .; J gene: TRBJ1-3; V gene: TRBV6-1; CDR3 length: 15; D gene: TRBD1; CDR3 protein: CASNLAGTGGNTIYF; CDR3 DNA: TGTGCCAGCAATCTGGCTGGGACAGGCGGAAACACCATATATTTT
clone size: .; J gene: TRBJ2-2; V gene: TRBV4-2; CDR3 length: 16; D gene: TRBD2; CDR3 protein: CASSHGTSGGVGELFF; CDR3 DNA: TGTGCCAGCAGCCATGGGACTAGCGGGGGGGTCGGGGAGCTGTTTTTT
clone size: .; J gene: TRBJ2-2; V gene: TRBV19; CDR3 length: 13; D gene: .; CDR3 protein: CASAGKNTGELFF; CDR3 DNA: TGTGCCAGTGCGGGGAAGAACACCGGGGAGCTGTTTTTT
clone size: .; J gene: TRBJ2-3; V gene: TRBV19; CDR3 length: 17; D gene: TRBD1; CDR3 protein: CASSLGQGAGGTDTQYF; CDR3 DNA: TGTGCCAGTAGTCTCGGACAGGGGGCCGGTGGCACAGATACGCAGTATTTT
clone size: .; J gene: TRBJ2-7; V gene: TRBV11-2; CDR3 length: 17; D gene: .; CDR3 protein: CASSLDRLRGKIYEQYF; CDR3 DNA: TGTGCCAGCAGCTTAGATCGGCTTAGGGGGAAGATCTACGAGCAGTACTTC
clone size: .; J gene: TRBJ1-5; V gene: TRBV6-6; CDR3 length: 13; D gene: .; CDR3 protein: CASNTDRVQPQHF; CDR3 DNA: TGTGCCAGCAATACTGACCGAGTCCAGCCCCAGCATTTT
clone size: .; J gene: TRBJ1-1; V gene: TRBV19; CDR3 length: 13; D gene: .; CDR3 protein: CASGSGPDTEAFF; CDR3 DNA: TGTGCCAGTGGTTCGGGGCCGGACACTGAAGCTTTCTTT
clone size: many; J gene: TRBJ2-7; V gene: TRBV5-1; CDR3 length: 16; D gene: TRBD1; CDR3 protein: CASSPGQGVGHYEQYF; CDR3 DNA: TGCGCCAGCAGCCCCGGACAGGGCGTCGGGCACTACGAGCAGTACTTC
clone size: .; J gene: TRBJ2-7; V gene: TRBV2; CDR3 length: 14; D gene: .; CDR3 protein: CASRQGTHSYEQYF; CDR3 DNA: TGTGCCAGCAGACAGGGAACCCACTCCTACGAGCAGTACTTC
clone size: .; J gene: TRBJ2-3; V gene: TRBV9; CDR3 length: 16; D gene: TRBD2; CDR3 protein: CASSISGGMGGDTQYF; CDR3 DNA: TGTGCCAGCAGCATAAGCGGGGGGATGGGCGGAGATACGCAGTATTTT
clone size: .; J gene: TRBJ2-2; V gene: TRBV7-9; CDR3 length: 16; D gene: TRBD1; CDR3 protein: CASRQRTGGGGGELFF; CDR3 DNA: TGTGCCAGCAGACAACGGACAGGGGGAGGTGGCGGGGAGCTGTTTTTT
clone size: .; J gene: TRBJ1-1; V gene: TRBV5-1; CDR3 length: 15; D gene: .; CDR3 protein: CASSLGGEGGTEAFF; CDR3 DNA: TGCGCCAGCAGCTTGGGAGGGGAAGGTGGCACTGAAGCTTTCTTT